This T cell receptor beta chain was captured in a study of early T cells in non-severe SARS-CoV-2 infection. The CDR3 runs 15 residues. J lost 2 bases, V lost 2 bases, and 4 bases had no gene match. Germline CDR1 is ENHRY and CDR2 is SYGVKD. Unique molecular identifiers tagged individual cDNA molecules. TCRdb ran MiXCR on the 5' RACE reads and lists one entry per CDR3 protein. The table shows about 56,000 distinct CDR3 sequences, with about 10% occurring only once. The rearrangement uses TRBV10-3 and TRBJ2-3, with TRBD2 matching over 7 bases. This receptor was taken from an adult who was a healthcare worker with PCR-confirmed SARS-CoV-2 infection or an uninfected control (not recorded which). Sequenced input: whole blood. CDR3 coding DNA: TGTGCCATCAGTGAGACTAGCGTAGACACAGATACGCAGTATTTT. Translated: CAISETSVDTDTQYF.